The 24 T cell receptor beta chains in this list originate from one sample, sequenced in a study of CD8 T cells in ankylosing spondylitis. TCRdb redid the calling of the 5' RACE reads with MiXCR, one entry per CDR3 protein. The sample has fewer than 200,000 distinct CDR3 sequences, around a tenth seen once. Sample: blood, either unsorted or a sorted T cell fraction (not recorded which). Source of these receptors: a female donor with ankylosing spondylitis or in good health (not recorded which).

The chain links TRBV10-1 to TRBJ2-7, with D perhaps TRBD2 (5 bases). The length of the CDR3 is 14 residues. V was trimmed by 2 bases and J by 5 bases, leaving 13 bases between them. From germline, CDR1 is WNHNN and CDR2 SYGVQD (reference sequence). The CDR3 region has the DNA TGCGCCAGCAGTGAGGTGAGGGCCGGGAACGAGCAGTACTTC. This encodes CASSEVRAGNEQYF.

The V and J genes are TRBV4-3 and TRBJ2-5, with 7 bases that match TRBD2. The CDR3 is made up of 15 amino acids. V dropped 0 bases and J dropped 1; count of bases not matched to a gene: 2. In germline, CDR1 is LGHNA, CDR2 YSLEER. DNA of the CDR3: TGCGCCAGCAGCCAAGATCTAGCGGTCCAAGAGACCCAGTACTTC. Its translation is CASSQDLAVQETQYF.

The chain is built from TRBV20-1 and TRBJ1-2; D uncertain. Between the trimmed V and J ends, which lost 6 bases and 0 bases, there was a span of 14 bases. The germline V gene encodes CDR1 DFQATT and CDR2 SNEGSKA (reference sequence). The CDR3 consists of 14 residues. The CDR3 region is CSAEHPGANYGYTF. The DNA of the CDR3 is TGCAGTGCCGAGCACCCCGGGGCTAACTATGGCTACACCTTC.

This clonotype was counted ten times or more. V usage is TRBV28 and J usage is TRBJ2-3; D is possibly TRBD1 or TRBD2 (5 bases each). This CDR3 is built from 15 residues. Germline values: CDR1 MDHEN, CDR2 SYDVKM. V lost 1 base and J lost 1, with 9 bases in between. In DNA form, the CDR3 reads TGTGCCAGCAGTTTATTAGGGGACGGCACAGATACGCAGTATTTT. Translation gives CASSLLGDGTDTQYF.

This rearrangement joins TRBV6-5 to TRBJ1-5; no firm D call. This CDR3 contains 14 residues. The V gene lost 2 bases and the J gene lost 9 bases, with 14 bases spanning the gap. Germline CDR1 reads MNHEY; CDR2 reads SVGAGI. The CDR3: CASSYTVSDVPQHF. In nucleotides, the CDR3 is TGTGCCAGCAGTTACACAGTATCGGACGTGCCCCAGCATTTT.

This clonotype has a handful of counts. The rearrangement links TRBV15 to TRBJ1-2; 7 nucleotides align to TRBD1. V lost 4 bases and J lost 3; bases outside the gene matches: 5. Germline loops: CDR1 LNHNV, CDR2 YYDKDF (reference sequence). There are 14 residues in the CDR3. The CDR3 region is CATSTRGDYYGYTF. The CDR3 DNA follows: TGTGCCACCAGCACCAGGGGGGACTACTATGGCTACACCTTC.

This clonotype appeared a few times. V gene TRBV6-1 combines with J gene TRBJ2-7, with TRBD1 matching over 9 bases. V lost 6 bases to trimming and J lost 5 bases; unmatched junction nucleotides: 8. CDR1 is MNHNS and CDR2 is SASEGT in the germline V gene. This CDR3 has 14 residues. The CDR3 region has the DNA TGTGCCAGCAGCCCCGGGACAGGGACCCACGAGCAGTACTTC. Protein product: CASSPGTGTHEQYF.

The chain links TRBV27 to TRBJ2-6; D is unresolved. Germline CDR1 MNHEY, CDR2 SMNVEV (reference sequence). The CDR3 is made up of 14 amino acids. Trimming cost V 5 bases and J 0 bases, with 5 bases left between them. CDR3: CASSPSSGANVLTF. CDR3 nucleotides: TGTGCCAGCAGTCCGAGCTCTGGGGCCAACGTCCTGACTTTC.

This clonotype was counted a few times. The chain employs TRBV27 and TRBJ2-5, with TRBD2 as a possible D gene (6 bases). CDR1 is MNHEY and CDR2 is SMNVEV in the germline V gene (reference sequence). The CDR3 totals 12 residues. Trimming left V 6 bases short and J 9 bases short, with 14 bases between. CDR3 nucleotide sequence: TGTGCCAGCAGCACGGGAGCGGCGGCCCAGTACTTC. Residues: CASSTGAAAQYF.

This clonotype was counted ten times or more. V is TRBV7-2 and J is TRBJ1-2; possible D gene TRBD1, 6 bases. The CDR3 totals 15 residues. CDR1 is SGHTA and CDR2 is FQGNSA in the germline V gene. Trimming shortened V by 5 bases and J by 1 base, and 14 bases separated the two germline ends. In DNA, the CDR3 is TGTGCCAGCAGCGCAAAGGGCAGGGGTAACTATGGCTACACCTTC. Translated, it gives CASSAKGRGNYGYTF.

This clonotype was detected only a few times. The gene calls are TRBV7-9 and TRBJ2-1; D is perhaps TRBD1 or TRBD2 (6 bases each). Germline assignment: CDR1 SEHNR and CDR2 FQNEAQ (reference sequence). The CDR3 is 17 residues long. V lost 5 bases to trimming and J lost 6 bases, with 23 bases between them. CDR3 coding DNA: TGTGCCAGCAGCCCAACCTTAGAACAGGGAGGTGTCAATGAGCAGTTCTTC. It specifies CASSPTLEQGGVNEQFF.

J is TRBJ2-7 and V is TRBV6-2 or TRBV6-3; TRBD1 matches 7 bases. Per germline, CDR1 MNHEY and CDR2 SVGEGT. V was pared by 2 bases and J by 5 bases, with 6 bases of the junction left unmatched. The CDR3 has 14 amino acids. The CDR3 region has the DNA TGTGCCAGCAGTTACCAGGGGGTTTTCGACGAGCAGTACTTC. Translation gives CASSYQGVFDEQYF.

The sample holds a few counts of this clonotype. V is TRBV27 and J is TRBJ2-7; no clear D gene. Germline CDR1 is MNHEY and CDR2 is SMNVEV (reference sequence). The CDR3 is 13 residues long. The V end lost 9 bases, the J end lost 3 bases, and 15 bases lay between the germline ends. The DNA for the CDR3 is TGTGCCAGGTTTTGCAGGCTCCACTACGAGCAGTACTTC. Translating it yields CARFCRLHYEQYF.

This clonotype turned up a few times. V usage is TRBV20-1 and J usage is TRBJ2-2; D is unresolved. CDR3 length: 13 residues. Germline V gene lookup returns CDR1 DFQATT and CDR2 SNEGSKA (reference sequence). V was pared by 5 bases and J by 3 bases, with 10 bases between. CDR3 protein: CSAWRLYTGELFF. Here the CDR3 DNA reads TGCAGTGCTTGGCGGCTTTACACCGGGGAGCTGTTTTTT.

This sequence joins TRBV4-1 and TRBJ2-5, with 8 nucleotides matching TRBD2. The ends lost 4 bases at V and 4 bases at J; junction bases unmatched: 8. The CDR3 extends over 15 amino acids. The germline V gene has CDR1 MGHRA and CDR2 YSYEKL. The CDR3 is CASSPGGLGGETQYF. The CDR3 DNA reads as TGCGCCAGCAGCCCTGGGGGACTAGGGGGAGAGACCCAGTACTTC.

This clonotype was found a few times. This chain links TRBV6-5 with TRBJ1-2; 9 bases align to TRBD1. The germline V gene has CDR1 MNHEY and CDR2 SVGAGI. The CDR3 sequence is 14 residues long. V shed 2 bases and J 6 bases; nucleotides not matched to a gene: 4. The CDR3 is CASSYTTGGDGYTF. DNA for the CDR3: TGTGCCAGCAGTTACACGACAGGGGGTGATGGCTACACCTTC.

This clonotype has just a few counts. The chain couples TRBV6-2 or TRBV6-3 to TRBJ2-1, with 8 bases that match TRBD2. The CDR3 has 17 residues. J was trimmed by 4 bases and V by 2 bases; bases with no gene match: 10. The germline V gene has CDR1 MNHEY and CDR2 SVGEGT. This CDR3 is CASSYPGTRDKYNEQFF. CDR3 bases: TGTGCCAGCAGTTACCCTGGGACTAGGGACAAATACAATGAGCAGTTCTTC.

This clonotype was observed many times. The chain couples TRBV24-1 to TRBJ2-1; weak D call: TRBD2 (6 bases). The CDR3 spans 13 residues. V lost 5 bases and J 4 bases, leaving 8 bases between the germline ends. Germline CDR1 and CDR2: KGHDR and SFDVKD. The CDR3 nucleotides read TGTGCCACCAGTGCAGGACTATACAATGAGCAGTTCTTC. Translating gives CATSAGLYNEQFF.

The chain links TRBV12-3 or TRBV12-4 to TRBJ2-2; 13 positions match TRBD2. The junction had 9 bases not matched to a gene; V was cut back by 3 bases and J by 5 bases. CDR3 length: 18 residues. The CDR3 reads CASSLRTSGGSRTGELFF. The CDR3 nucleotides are TGTGCCAGCAGTTTGCGGACTAGCGGGGGATCCAGGACCGGGGAGCTGTTTTTT.

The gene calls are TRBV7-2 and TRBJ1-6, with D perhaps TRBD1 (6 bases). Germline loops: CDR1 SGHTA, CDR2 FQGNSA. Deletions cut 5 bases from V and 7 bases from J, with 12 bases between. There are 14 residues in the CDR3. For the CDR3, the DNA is TGTGCCAGCAGCCCGGGGGCTCGAAATTCACCCCTCCACTTT. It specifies CASSPGARNSPLHF.

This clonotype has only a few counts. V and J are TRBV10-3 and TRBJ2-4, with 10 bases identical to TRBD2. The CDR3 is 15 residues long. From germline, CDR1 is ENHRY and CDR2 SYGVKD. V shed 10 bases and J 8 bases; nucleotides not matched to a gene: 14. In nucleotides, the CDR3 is TGTGCCAGCCCGAGACTAGCGGGCCCGAAGCACATTCAGTACTTC. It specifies CASPRLAGPKHIQYF.

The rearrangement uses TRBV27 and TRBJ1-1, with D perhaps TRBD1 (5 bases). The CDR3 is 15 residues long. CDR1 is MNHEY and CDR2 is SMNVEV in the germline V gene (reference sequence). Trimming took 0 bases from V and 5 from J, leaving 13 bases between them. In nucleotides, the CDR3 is TGTGCCAGCAGTTTATCGGGTGGGGCGGGAACTGAAGCTTTCTTT. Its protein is CASSLSGGAGTEAFF.

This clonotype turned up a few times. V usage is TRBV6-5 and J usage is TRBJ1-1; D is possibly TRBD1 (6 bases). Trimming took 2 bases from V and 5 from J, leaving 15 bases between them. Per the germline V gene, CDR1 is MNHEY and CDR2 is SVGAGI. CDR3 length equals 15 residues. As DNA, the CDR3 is TGTGCCAGCAGTTACGGGGGGACACCTGATACTGAAGCTTTCTTT. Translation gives CASSYGGTPDTEAFF.

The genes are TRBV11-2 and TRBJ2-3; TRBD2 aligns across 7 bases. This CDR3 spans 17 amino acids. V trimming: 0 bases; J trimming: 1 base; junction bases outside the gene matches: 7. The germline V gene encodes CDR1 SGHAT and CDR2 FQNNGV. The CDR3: CASSLEGGIFGTDTQYF. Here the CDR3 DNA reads TGTGCCAGCAGCTTAGAGGGGGGGATATTCGGCACAGATACGCAGTATTTT.